This T cell receptor beta chain comes out of a study of PD-1 blockade in classical Hodgkin lymphoma. Study at large: Patients in the cohort were put on intravenous nivolumab, 3 mg/kg every 2 weeks. General study findings and limits: Some patients started nivolumab under 1 year after ASCT, and they were excluded. CD4+ TCR diversity rose significantly by C4D1, and CD8+ TCR diversity did not. Newly diagnosed patients were reported to exhibit reduced baseline TCR diversity relative to healthy donors.

Only in-frame clones appear in the TCRdb table, and some are missing; sequencing was by immunoSEQ multiplex PCR. Of tens of thousands of clones listed, around 80% were seen once; the top ten hold roughly 35%. As for time point: cycle 4 day 1 (C4D1), after more than 5 weeks of nivolumab. Each patient's relapse followed autologous stem cell transplantation, and brentuximab vedotin exposure varied. Of note for this clone: Its antigen is unidentified.

The sample here was peripheral blood mononuclear cells (PBMCs), taken before the fourth cycle of nivolumab. The clonotype originates from a human donor with classical Hodgkin lymphoma.

In DNA form, the CDR3 reads TGTGCCACGGACAGGGGGGTAAATCGGGCCGGGGAGCTGTTTTTT. Translated, it gives CATDRGVNRAGELFF. The chain carries TRBV19 and TRBJ2-2; 10 bases align to TRBD1. J was trimmed by 6 bases and V by 10 bases; bases with no gene match: 11. The CDR3 runs 15 residues. CDR1 is LNHDA, CDR2 SQIVND, per germline (reference sequence).